The 18 T cell receptor beta chains below come from one sample, sequenced in a study of T-cell reconstitution after alpha-beta-depleted transplantation in children. For TCRbeta, the library was prepared with unique molecular identifiers. TCRdb reprocessed the PCR reads with MiXCR, giving one entry per CDR3 protein. The sample includes approximately 150,000 distinct CDR3 sequences, 8.5% to 10% of them seen just once. Sequencing used PBMCs, mostly from graft donor cells, obtained 180 days after TCRalphabeta/CD19-depleted stem cell transplant. These receptors all stem from a female patient aged 2 to 10 who had a stem cell transplant for congenital amegakaryocytic thrombocytopenia, so the T cells may come from the graft donor.

The rearrangement uses TRBV3-1 and TRBJ2-2; D perhaps matches TRBD2 (7 bases). V was trimmed by 1 base and J by 2 bases, leaving 11 bases between them. Germline assignment: CDR1 LGHDT and CDR2 YNNKEL (reference sequence). The CDR3 sequence is 16 residues long. The CDR3 region has the DNA TGTGCCAGCAGCCAAGGAGGGGGGGGAAACACCGGGGAGCTGTTTTTT. Translating gives CASSQGGGGNTGELFF.

This clonotype was detected many times. V gene TRBV10-3 combines with J gene TRBJ2-3; the match to TRBD2 covers 9 bases. In germline, CDR1 is ENHRY, CDR2 SYGVKD. The trim removed 11 bases at V and 5 bases at J, leaving 8 bases unmatched. The CDR3 extends over 13 amino acids. The CDR3 reads CASRGAGGDTQYF. CDR3 nucleotides: TGTGCCTCCAGGGGAGCGGGAGGAGATACGCAGTATTTT.

This clonotype was detected a few times. The chain uses TRBV12-3 or TRBV12-4 and TRBJ2-7; 8 bases are a match to TRBD1. The CDR3 extends over 13 amino acids. V was pared by 3 bases and J by 5 bases, with 3 bases of the junction left unmatched. The CDR3 region is CASSLDRVHEQYF. Written as DNA, the CDR3 is TGTGCCAGCAGTTTGGACAGGGTCCACGAGCAGTACTTC.

This clonotype was seen at least ten times. This rearrangement joins TRBV15 to TRBJ2-5; D is unresolved. This CDR3 has 13 residues. The germline CDR1 and CDR2 sequences are LNHNV and YYDKDF (reference sequence). Trimming removed 0 bases from V and 5 bases from J, with 7 bases in between. CDR3 in amino acids: CATSRDTRETQYF. CDR3 nucleotides: TGTGCCACCAGCAGAGATACCCGGGAGACCCAGTACTTC.

This chain joins TRBV28 and TRBJ1-5; perhaps TRBD1 as D (5 bases). V dropped 4 bases and J dropped 5 bases, with 18 bases sitting between them. This CDR3 is built from 16 residues. Germline lookup yields CDR1 MDHEN and CDR2 SYDVKM. The CDR3 DNA is TGTGCCAGCAGTTATTATGCCAGGGCGAATGATCAGCCCCAGCATTTT. Translation gives CASSYYARANDQPQHF.

This clonotype was seen many times. The V call is TRBV18, the J call TRBJ1-5; TRBD1 aligns across 10 bases. V trimming: 4 bases; J trimming: 4 bases; junction bases outside the gene matches: 10. Germline assignment: CDR1 KGHSH and CDR2 LQKENI. The CDR3 sequence is 17 residues long. This CDR3 is CASSRTYGTGENQPQHF. The CDR3 region has the DNA TGTGCCAGCTCACGAACCTATGGGACAGGGGAAAATCAGCCCCAGCATTTT.

The rearrangement uses TRBV5-1 and TRBJ2-1; D possibly corresponds to TRBD2 (6 bases). CDR1 SGHRS and CDR2 YFSETQ come from the germline V gene. The CDR3 is 18 residues long. The V and J ends lost 4 bases and 8 bases respectively, with 28 bases between them. This CDR3 is CASSKRGAETRGLDEQFF. The CDR3 DNA is TGCGCCAGCAGCAAGCGCGGGGCGGAGACTAGGGGTTTGGATGAGCAGTTCTTC.

The V call is TRBV28, the J call TRBJ2-5, with D possibly called TRBD1 or TRBD2 (6 bases each). Trimming took off 7 bases at V and 1 base at J, with 10 bases between the two ends. The CDR3 extends over 13 amino acids. The germline CDR1 and CDR2 sequences are MDHEN and SYDVKM. In DNA form, the CDR3 reads TGTGCCAGCATGGAGGGGGTCCAAGAGACCCAGTACTTC. Amino acid sequence: CASMEGVQETQYF.

The chain recombines TRBV28 with TRBJ1-4, with no clear D. The CDR3 has 14 residues. V was trimmed by 6 bases and J by 0 bases, leaving 8 bases between them. Germline assignment: CDR1 MDHEN and CDR2 SYDVKM. CDR3 protein: CASRGIATNEKLFF. In DNA form, the CDR3 reads TGTGCCAGCAGGGGGATTGCAACTAATGAAAAACTGTTTTTT.

This clonotype has ten or more counts. This rearrangement joins TRBV25-1 to TRBJ2-5, with a tentative D call TRBD2 (6 bases). V was pared by 3 bases and J by 11 bases, with 19 bases between. This CDR3 region has 14 residues. Germline-derived CDR1 and CDR2 are MGHDK and SYGVNS. The CDR3 bases are TGTGCCAGCAGTGAGTGGTCTAGTGGTGGGAGGCAGTACTTC. Translation gives CASSEWSSGGRQYF. Drawing the rest from reference TRBV25-1 and TRBJ2-5, the complete variable domain is EADIYQTPRYLVIGTGKKITLECSQTMGHDKMYWYQQDPGMELHLIHYSYGVNSTEKGDLSSESTVSRIRTEHFPLTLESARPSHTSQYLCASSEWSSGGRQYFGPGTRLLVL.

This clonotype was counted a few times. The chain links TRBV20-1 to TRBJ2-6; D not certain. CDR1 is DFQATT, CDR2 SNEGSKA, per germline (reference sequence). The CDR3 runs 14 residues. Trimming pared 2 bases from V and 2 bases from J, leaving 7 bases between. CDR3 in amino acids: CSARKAAGANVLTF. The CDR3 region has the DNA TGCAGTGCTAGAAAGGCGGCTGGGGCCAACGTCCTGACTTTC.

This clonotype has a count of ten or more. V is TRBV20-1 and J is TRBJ2-1; possibly TRBD2 for D (5 bases). V was pared by 1 base and J by 5 bases, with 9 bases between. The CDR3 spans 13 residues. The germline CDR1 and CDR2 sequences are DFQATT and SNEGSKA (reference sequence). This chain's CDR3 is CSARAGIHNEQFF. CDR3 in DNA: TGCAGTGCTAGAGCGGGGATACACAATGAGCAGTTCTTC.

This clonotype came up a few times. This rearrangement joins TRBV5-6 to TRBJ2-3, with TRBD1 matching over 8 bases. The CDR3 totals 16 residues. CDR1 SGHDT and CDR2 YYEEEE come from the germline V gene. Losses at the gene ends were 0 bases for V and 0 bases for J; bases not matched to a gene: 3. The CDR3 nucleotides are TGTGCCAGCAGCTTGGGGACAGGGCCTAGCACAGATACGCAGTATTTT. It codes for CASSLGTGPSTDTQYF.

The chain employs TRBV27 and TRBJ1-4; D remains ambiguous. Germline loops: CDR1 MNHEY, CDR2 SMNVEV (reference sequence). This CDR3 comprises 16 residues. Trimming removed 8 bases from V and 7 bases from J, with 23 bases in between. The CDR3 bases are TGTGCCAGCGGGCGGCAAACCATCGGGAGTGGTGAAAAACTGTTTTTT. This gives the protein CASGRQTIGSGEKLFF. Full variable domain (outside the CDR3, taken from reference TRBV27 and TRBJ1-4): EAQVTQNPRYLITVTGKKLTVTCSQNMNHEYMSWYRQDPGLGLRQIYYSMNVEVTDKGDVPEGYKVSRKEKRNFPLILESPSPNQTSLYFCASGRQTIGSGEKLFFGSGTQLSVL.

At least ten counts were recorded for this clonotype. This chain links TRBV6-1 with TRBJ1-4, with D hard to call. The CDR3 consists of 21 residues. Germline CDR1 reads MNHNS; CDR2 reads SASEGT. Trimming shortened V by 0 bases and J by 8 bases, and 31 bases separated the two germline ends. In nucleotides, the CDR3 is TGTGCCAGCAGTGAAGCGGAATTATTCCTCCTCCACATAAAGGGAAACGAAAAACTGTTTTTT. This translates into CASSEAELFLLHIKGNEKLFF.

At least ten counts were recorded for this clonotype. This chain's CDR3 is CSAQTSGSTGELFF. CDR3 nucleotides: TGCAGTGCCCAGACTAGCGGGAGCACCGGGGAGCTGTTTTTT. The V gene is TRBV20-1, the J gene TRBJ2-2, with TRBD2 matching over 12 bases. CDR3 length equals 14 residues. Germline V gene sequence: CDR1 DFQATT, CDR2 SNEGSKA (reference sequence). V was clipped by 6 bases and J by 4 bases; unmatched bases: 3.

Note on this clonotype: A much bigger clone sits one base away, suggesting this may be a read error. The chain combines TRBV12-3 or TRBV12-4 with TRBJ2-1; 11 nucleotides agree with TRBD1. Trimming at V came to 2 bases and at J to 5 bases, leaving 2 bases not matched to a gene. The CDR3 length is 15 residues. CDR3 sequence reads: CASSLWTGGNNEQFF. DNA for the CDR3: TGTGCCAGCAGTTTATGGACAGGGGGCAACAATGAGCAGTTCTTC.

In this sample, this clonotype turned up a few times. V and J are TRBV19 and TRBJ2-7, with a weak D call TRBD1 (5 bases). The germline V gene has CDR1 LNHDA and CDR2 SQIVND (reference sequence). V dropped 4 bases and J dropped 3 bases, with 13 bases sitting between them. This CDR3 region has 14 residues. This CDR3 is CASSTRDRHYEQYF. CDR3 DNA: TGTGCCAGTAGTACCCGAGACAGACACTACGAGCAGTACTTC.